Sequencing of this T cell receptor beta chain was carried out in a study of blood T cell repertoires in COVID-19 (dated by TCRdb to the early 2020s). For context, the study as a whole: Samples from collaborators originated in the United States, Italy and Spain and spanned both the acute and convalescent phases of COVID-19. The repertoires were released in a freely available public database meant as a resource for research on the immune response to SARS-CoV-2. Deeply sampled blood TCRbeta repertoires from subjects exposed to, actively infected with, or recovered from COVID-19 were included in the dataset. The samples were drawn from two sources: the first 160 participants of the ongoing ImmuneRACE study, and 1,200 or so subjects contributed by 6 global collaborators. The sample metadata nearly always contained a de-identified subject ID, COVID-19 status, age in years and sex. The material from the prospective study consisted of cDNA or gDNA derived from T cells, B-cell-depleted T cells, or PBMCs. Where available, HLA class I and class II types were taken from metadata supplied by the sample provider and were not determined by assay-based typing. What the study reported, not specific to this receptor: How much clinical and demographic metadata was included differed by source and by participant, and the metadata was provided uncurated.

At one collaborating source in Seattle, patients were enrolled during active infection and were followed longitudinally through the course of disease. Collaborating institutions collected whole blood in K2EDTA tubes following their own protocols. For TCRbeta analysis, collaborators shipped samples as frozen whole blood, isolated PBMCs, or DNA extracted from either of those sample types. The immunoSEQ Assay, a bias-controlled multiplex PCR, was used to amplify TCRbeta CDR3 regions from genomic DNA. The authors' analysis ran thus. Within the assay, amplification of reference gene primers was used to estimate how many nucleated cells each sample contained. Sequence reads were collapsed and filtered to measure the absolute abundance of every unique TCRbeta CDR3 rearrangement. For each sample, productive Simpson clonality was calculated by taking the square root of Simpson's diversity index across productive rearrangements. TCRdb carries this immuneACCESS record with in-frame sequences only. Its versions omit some clonotypes, under half of them owing to an unresolved V gene in the studies checked, with the rest unexplained. V, J and clone size derive from that table, while D and trimming were established from the DNA sequence. This sample comprises about 200,000 clones, approximately 86% of them detected only once. Around 0.93% of the sample goes to the ten largest clones.

With regard to this clone: Its cognate antigen has yet to be identified. Base quality data are lacking; no much larger clone is found one base away.

Here V drops 0 bases and J drops 12 bases, and the junction holds 9 bases not matched to any gene. CDR1 is given as SGHNT and CDR2 as YYREEE, both from the germline V gene (reference sequence). There are 15 amino acids in the CDR3, from cysteine to phenylalanine inclusive. CDR3 DNA is the only sequence kept; it has 45 bases, read in frame from the first base. The sequenced material came from peripheral blood. The sequence is built from TRBV5-4 and TRBJ1-6; the junction holds 7 bases that match TRBD1. The origin of this receptor is a man aged 55-75 years with COVID-19, enrolled during active disease. The CDR3 protein is CASSLDQGGFEPLHF. The nucleotide sequence reads as follows: TGTGCCAGCAGCTTGGACCAGGGGGGATTTGAACCCCTCCACTTT.